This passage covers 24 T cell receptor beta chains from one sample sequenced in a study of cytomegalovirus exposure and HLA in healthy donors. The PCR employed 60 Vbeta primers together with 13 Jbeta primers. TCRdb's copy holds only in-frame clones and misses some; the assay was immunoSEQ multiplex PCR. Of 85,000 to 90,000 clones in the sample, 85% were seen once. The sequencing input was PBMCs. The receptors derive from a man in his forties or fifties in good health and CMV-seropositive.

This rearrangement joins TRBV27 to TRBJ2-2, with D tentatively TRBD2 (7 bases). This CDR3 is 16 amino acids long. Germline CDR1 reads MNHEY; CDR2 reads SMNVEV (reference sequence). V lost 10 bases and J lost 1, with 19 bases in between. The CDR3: CATKGEGTVNTGELFF. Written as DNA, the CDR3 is TGTGCCACCAAGGGGGAGGGGACGGTGAACACCGGGGAGCTGTTTTTT.

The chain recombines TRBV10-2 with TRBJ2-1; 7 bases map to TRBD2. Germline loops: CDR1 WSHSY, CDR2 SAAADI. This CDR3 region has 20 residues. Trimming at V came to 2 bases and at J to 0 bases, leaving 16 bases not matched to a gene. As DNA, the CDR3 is TGCGCCAGCAGTGAGATCAAAGCGGGATGGGAGCCGAGCTCCTACAATGAGCAGTTCTTC. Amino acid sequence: CASSEIKAGWEPSSYNEQFF.

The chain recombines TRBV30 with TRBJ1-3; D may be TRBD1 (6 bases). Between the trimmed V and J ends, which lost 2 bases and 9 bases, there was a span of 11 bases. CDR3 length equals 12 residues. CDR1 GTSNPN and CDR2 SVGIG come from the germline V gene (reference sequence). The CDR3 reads CAWSREQGTIYF. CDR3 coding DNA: TGTGCCTGGAGTAGGGAACAGGGCACCATATATTTT.

CDR3 sequence: CASSQGSVETQYF. CDR3 sequence (DNA): TGCGCCAGCAGCCAAGGATCAGTGGAGACCCAGTACTTC. This sequence joins TRBV4-1 and TRBJ2-5; D not certain. V lost 1 base and J lost 5, with 8 bases in between. In germline, CDR1 is MGHRA, CDR2 YSYEKL. CDR3 length: 13 amino acids.

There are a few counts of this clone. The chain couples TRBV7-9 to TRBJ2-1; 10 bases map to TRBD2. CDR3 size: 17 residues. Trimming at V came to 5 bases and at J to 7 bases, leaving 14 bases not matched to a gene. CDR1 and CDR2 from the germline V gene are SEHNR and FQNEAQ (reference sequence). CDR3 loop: CASSPQGGLAGVNEQFF. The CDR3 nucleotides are TGTGCCAGCAGCCCCCAGGGGGGGCTAGCGGGAGTAAATGAGCAGTTCTTC.

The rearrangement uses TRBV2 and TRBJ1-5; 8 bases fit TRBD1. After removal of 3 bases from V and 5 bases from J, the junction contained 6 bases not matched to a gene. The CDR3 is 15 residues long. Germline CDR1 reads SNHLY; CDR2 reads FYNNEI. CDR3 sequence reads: CASSDDRGSDQPQHF. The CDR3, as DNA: TGTGCCAGCAGTGACGACAGGGGTAGTGATCAGCCCCAGCATTTT.

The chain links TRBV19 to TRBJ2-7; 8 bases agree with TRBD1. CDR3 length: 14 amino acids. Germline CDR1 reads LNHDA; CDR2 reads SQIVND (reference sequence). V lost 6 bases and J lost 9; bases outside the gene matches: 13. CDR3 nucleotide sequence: TGTGCCAGTAGGCCCGGGACAGGATCGGTCGGGCAGTACTTC. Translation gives CASRPGTGSVGQYF.

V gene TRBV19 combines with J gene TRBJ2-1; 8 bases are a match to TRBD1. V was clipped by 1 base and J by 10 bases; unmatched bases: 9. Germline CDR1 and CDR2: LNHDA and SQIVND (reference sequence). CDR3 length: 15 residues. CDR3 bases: TGTGCCAGTAGTATAGGTGTCGGACAGGGACGCGAGCAGTTCTTC. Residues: CASSIGVGQGREQFF. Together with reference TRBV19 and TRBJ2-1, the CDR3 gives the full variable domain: DGGITQSPKYLFRKEGQNVTLSCEQNLNHDAMYWYRQDPGQGLRLIYYSQIVNDFQKGDIAEGYSVSREKKESFPLTVTSAQKNPTAFYLCASSIGVGQGREQFFGPGTRLTVL.

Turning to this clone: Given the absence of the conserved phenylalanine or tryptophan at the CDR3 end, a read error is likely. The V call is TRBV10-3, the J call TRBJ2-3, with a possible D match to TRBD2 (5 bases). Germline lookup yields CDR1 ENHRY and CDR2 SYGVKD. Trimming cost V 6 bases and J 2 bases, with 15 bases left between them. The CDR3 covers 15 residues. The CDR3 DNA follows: TGTGCCATCAGAGCGGACTCCTCCCACACAGATACGCAGTATCTT. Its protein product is CAIRADSSHTDTQYL.

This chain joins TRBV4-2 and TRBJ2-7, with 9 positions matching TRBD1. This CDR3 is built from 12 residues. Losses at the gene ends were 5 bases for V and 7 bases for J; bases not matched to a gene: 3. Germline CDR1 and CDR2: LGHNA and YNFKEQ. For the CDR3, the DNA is TGTGCCAGCAGCAGGGACAGGGAGGAGCAGTACTTC. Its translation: CASSRDREEQYF.

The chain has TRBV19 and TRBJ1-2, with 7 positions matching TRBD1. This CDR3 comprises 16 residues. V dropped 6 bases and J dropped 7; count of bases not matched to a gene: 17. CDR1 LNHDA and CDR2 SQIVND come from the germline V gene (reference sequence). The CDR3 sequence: CASRPRRRGQGSGYTF. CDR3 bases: TGTGCCAGTAGACCACGACGAAGGGGGCAGGGAAGTGGCTACACCTTC.

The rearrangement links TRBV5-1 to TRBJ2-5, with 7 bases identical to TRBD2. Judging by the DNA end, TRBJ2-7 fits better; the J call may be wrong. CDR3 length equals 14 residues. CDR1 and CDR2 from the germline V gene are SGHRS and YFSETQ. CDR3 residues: CASSHQTSSYEQYF. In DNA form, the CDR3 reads TGCGCCAGCAGCCACCAGACTAGCAGCTACGAGCAGTACTTC.

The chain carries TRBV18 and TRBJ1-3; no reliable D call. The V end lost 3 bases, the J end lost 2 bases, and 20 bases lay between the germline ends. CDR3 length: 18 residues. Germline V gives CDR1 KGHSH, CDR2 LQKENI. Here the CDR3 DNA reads TGTGCCAGCTCACCCCCAACGGCGCTGGCCAGGACTGGAAACACCATATATTTT. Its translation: CASSPPTALARTGNTIYF.

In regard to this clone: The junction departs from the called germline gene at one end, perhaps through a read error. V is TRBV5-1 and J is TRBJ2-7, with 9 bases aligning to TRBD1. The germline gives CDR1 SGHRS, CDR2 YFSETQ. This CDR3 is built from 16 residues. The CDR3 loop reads CASSLAVGTGIYDQYF. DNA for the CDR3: TGCGCCAGCAGCTTGGCCGTGGGGACAGGGATTTACGATCAGTACTTC.

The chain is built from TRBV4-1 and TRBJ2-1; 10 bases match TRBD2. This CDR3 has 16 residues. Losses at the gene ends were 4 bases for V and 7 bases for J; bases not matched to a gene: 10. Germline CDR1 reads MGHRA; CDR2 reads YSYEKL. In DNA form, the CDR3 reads TGCGCCAGCAGCCCCCGAGCGGGAGGGCCTGGAAATGAGCAGTTCTTC. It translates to CASSPRAGGPGNEQFF.

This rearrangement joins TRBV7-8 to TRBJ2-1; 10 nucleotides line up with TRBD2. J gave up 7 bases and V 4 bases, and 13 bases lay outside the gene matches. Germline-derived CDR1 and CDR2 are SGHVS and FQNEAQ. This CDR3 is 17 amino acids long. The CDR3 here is CASSSNLAGTSANEQFF. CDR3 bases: TGTGCCAGCAGCTCAAACCTAGCCGGGACTAGCGCAAATGAGCAGTTCTTC.

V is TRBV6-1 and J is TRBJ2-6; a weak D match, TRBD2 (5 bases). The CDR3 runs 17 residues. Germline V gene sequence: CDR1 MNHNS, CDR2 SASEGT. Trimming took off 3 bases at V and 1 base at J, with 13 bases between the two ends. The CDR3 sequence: CASSDAGTFSGANVLTF. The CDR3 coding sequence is TGTGCCAGCAGTGACGCGGGCACCTTTTCTGGGGCCAACGTCCTGACTTTC.

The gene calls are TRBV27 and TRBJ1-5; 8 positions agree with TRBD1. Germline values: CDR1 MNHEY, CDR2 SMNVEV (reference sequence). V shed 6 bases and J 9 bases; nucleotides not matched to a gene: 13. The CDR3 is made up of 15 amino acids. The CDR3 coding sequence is TGTGCCAGCAGACCGGACAGGGCCATATCATGGCCCCAGCATTTT. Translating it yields CASRPDRAISWPQHF.

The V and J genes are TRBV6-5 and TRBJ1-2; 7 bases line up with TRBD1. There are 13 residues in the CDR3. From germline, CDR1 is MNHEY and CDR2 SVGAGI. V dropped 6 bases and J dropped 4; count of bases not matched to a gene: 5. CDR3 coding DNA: TGTGCCAGCAGCAGGGGGACAGCCTATGGCTACACCTTC. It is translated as CASSRGTAYGYTF.

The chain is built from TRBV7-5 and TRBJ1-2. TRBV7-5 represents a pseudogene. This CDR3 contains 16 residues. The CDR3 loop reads CARTPGATGGCYGYTF. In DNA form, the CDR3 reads TGTGCCAGAACCCCTGGGGCGACGGGGGGCTGTTATGGCTACACCTTC.

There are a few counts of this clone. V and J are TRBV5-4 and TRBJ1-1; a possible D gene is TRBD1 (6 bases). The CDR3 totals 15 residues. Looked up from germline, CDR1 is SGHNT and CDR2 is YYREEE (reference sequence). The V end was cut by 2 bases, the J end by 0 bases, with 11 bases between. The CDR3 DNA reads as TGTGCCAGCAGCTTACAGGGTCGTATGAACACTGAAGCTTTCTTT. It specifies CASSLQGRMNTEAFF.

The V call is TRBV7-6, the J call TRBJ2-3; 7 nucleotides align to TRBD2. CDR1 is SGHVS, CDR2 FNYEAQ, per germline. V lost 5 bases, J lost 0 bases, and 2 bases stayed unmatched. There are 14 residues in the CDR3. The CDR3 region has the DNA TGTGCCAGCAGCCAGACTAGCAGCACAGATACGCAGTATTTT. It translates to CASSQTSSTDTQYF. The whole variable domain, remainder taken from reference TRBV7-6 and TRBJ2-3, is GAGVSQSPRYKVTKRGQDVALRCDPISGHVSLYWYRQALGQGPEFLTYFNYEAQQDKSGLPNDRFSAERPEGSISTLTIQRTEQRDSAMYRCASSQTSSTDTQYFGPGTRLTVL.

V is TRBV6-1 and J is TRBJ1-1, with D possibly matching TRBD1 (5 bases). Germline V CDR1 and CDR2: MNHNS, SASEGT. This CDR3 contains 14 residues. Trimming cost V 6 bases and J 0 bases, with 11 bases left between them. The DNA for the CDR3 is TGTGCCAGCAGCGCCTTACAGGTGAACACTGAAGCTTTCTTT. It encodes CASSALQVNTEAFF.

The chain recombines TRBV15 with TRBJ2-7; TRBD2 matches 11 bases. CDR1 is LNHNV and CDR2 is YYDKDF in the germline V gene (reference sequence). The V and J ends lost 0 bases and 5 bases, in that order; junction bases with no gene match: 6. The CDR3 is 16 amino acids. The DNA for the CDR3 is TGTGCCACCAGCAGAGATAGGCTAGCGGGAGGTGACGAGCAGTACTTC. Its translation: CATSRDRLAGGDEQYF.